One sample yielded the 21 T cell receptor beta chains listed below, sequenced in a study of somatic mutations in cytotoxic T cells in rheumatoid arthritis. Data came from immunoSEQ multiplex PCR; TCRdb stores just in-frame clones and leaves some out. This table has around 15,000 clones, more than 70% appearing once. The sequencing sample was made of CD8+ T cells sorted from blood. The receptors derive from an adult with rheumatoid arthritis.

The chain has TRBV25-1 and TRBJ2-7; tentative D call: TRBD2 (5 bases). The length of the CDR3 is 14 residues. V lost 6 bases and J lost 4, with 16 bases in between. Germline V gene lookup returns CDR1 MGHDK and CDR2 SYGVNS. CDR3: CASSGVGSKYEQYF. DNA of the CDR3: TGTGCCAGCAGCGGGGTGGGTTCAAAGTACGAGCAGTACTTC.

The V call is TRBV7-6, the J call TRBJ2-7, with D perhaps TRBD2 (5 bases). Germline V gene data show CDR1 as SGHVS and CDR2 as FNYEAQ. Deletions cut 7 bases from V and 1 base from J, with 14 bases between. The CDR3 sequence is 14 residues long. The CDR3 here is CASTPGFGSYEQYF. The CDR3 region has the DNA TGTGCCAGCACCCCGGGGTTTGGGTCCTACGAGCAGTACTTC.

The chain links TRBV27 to TRBJ1-5, with TRBD1 as a possible D gene (6 bases). CDR1 and CDR2 (germline): MNHEY, SMNVEV (reference sequence). V lost 3 bases and J 5 bases, leaving 11 bases between the germline ends. This CDR3 contains 14 residues. The CDR3 region is CASSFRGGDQPQHF. CDR3 nucleotides: TGTGCCAGCAGTTTTAGGGGGGGAGATCAGCCCCAGCATTTT.

V usage is TRBV9 and J usage is TRBJ1-1, with TRBD1 identical over 8 bases. The V segment lost 4 bases and the J segment 6 bases; nucleotides outside the gene matches: 11. The CDR3 has 15 residues. The germline gives CDR1 SGDLS, CDR2 YYNGEE. The CDR3, as DNA: TGTGCCAGCAGCTTACAGGGGGAGGCACGCGCTGAAGCTTTCTTT. It codes for CASSLQGEARAEAFF.

The gene calls are TRBV9 and TRBJ2-7, with 9 positions matching TRBD2. Germline lookup yields CDR1 SGDLS and CDR2 YYNGEE. Trimming at V came to 0 bases and at J to 4 bases, leaving 2 bases not matched to a gene. The CDR3 extends over 14 amino acids. CDR3 bases: TGTGCCAGCAGCGTAGATAGCGGGAGTTACGAGCAGTACTTC. Protein: CASSVDSGSYEQYF. Supplemented by reference TRBV9 and TRBJ2-7, the full variable domain reads DSGVTQTPKHLITATGQRVTLRCSPRSGDLSVYWYQQSLDQGLQFLIQYYNGEERAKGNILERFSAQQFPDLHSELNLSSLELGDSALYFCASSVDSGSYEQYFGPGTRLTVT.

The rearrangement joins TRBV28 to TRBJ2-7, with 8 bases identical to TRBD2. From germline, CDR1 is MDHEN and CDR2 SYDVKM. V gave up 4 bases and J gave up 6 bases; unmatched junction bases: 5. This CDR3 is built from 13 residues. CDR3 in amino acids: CASSSGTRSEQYF. The CDR3 region has the DNA TGTGCCAGCAGTTCAGGGACTAGGAGCGAGCAGTACTTC.

The gene calls are TRBV4-1 and TRBJ2-1; the match to TRBD2 covers 13 bases. The trim removed 4 bases at V and 6 bases at J, leaving 15 bases unmatched. Germline values: CDR1 MGHRA, CDR2 YSYEKL. The CDR3 has 19 residues. CDR3 residues: CASSRHIGLAGAGSNEQFF. CDR3 DNA: TGCGCCAGCAGCCGACACATCGGACTAGCGGGAGCGGGGAGCAATGAGCAGTTCTTC.

The chain has TRBV7-6 and TRBJ2-2, with 7 bases matching TRBD2. Germline V CDR1 and CDR2: SGHVS, FNYEAQ. The CDR3 is 17 residues long. J gave up 5 bases and V 3 bases, and 12 bases lay outside the gene matches. The CDR3 DNA follows: TGTGCCAGCAGCTTCGGGGATGGCGGGAGAGGTACCGGGGAGCTGTTTTTT. This sequence encodes CASSFGDGGRGTGELFF.

The chain uses TRBV6-6 and TRBJ2-3; 7 positions match TRBD1. With 8 bases clipped from V and 0 bases from J, the junction kept 5 bases outside the gene matches. Looked up from germline, CDR1 is MNHNY and CDR2 is SVGAGI (reference sequence). This CDR3 comprises 14 residues. CDR3 sequence (DNA): TGTGCCAGCGGGACAGATTCTAGCACAGATACGCAGTATTTT. Protein sequence: CASGTDSSTDTQYF.

V gene TRBV4-3 combines with J gene TRBJ2-1; maybe TRBD2 (5 bases). V shed 0 bases and J shed 0 bases, with 15 bases lying between them. Germline CDR1 reads LGHNA; CDR2 reads YSLEER. CDR3 length equals 18 residues. The CDR3 DNA reads TGCGCCAGCAGCCAAGATTGGGATCTAGCAGACTCCTACAATGAGCAGTTCTTC. As protein: CASSQDWDLADSYNEQFF.

The chain employs TRBV7-9 and TRBJ2-7, with 10 bases lining up with TRBD1. CDR3 length equals 19 residues. The J segment lost 4 bases and the V segment lost 5 bases, leaving 20 bases of the junction unmatched. The germline CDR1 and CDR2 sequences are SEHNR and FQNEAQ (reference sequence). This CDR3 is CASSPGGQGDYQVLYEQYF. The CDR3 nucleotides read TGTGCCAGCAGCCCCGGCGGACAGGGGGATTACCAAGTCCTTTACGAGCAGTACTTC.

This chain uses TRBV10-3 with TRBJ2-7; 8 bases line up with TRBD1. V shed 3 bases and J 6 bases; nucleotides not matched to a gene: 7. In germline, CDR1 is ENHRY, CDR2 SYGVKD. The length of the CDR3 is 14 residues. The CDR3 sequence: CAISDVTGVFEQYF. The CDR3 nucleotides are TGTGCCATCAGTGATGTGACAGGGGTTTTCGAGCAGTACTTC.

As concerns this clone: Other nucleotide sequences from this sample produce the same CDR3. The V and J genes are TRBV25-1 and TRBJ1-2, with TRBD1 matching over 9 bases. V shed 7 bases and J 8 bases; nucleotides not matched to a gene: 5. The CDR3 runs 12 residues. Germline V gives CDR1 MGHDK, CDR2 SYGVNS. CDR3 residues: CASTMTGGGYTF. DNA of the CDR3: TGTGCCAGCACCATGACAGGGGGAGGCTACACCTTC.

This clone was seen more than once but under ten times. The chain recombines TRBV9 with TRBJ1-1, with D unclear. V lost 0 bases and J lost 6, with 15 bases in between. CDR3 length: 15 residues. Germline V gives CDR1 SGDLS, CDR2 YYNGEE. The CDR3: CASSVDVMLGSEAFF. The CDR3 region has the DNA TGTGCCAGCAGCGTAGACGTCATGTTAGGTTCTGAAGCTTTCTTT.

This clone has only a few counts. The chain is built from TRBV27 and TRBJ2-7; D is undetermined. V was pared by 4 bases and J by 6 bases, with 7 bases between. The length of the CDR3 is 11 residues. CDR1 MNHEY and CDR2 SMNVEV come from the germline V gene (reference sequence). CDR3 sequence: CASSSGVEQYF. CDR3 in DNA: TGTGCCAGCAGTTCTGGCGTCGAGCAGTACTTC.

The chain's CDR3 is CASSLGLAGMGETQYF. The DNA of the CDR3 is TGTGCCAGCAGCTTGGGTCTTGCAGGGATGGGTGAGACCCAGTACTTC. This chain connects TRBV5-6 to TRBJ2-5, with D tentatively TRBD1 (5 bases). Germline V gene lookup returns CDR1 SGHDT and CDR2 YYEEEE. The V end was cut by 0 bases, the J end by 5 bases, with 17 bases between. CDR3 length: 16 residues.

This chain links TRBV27 with TRBJ1-1, with TRBD1 as a possible D gene (5 bases). Germline V gene data show CDR1 as MNHEY and CDR2 as SMNVEV (reference sequence). With 8 bases removed from V and 0 bases from J, the gap between germline ends came to 7 bases. The length of the CDR3 is 12 residues. For the CDR3, the DNA is TGTGCCAGCGGGACTTTGAACACTGAAGCTTTCTTT. This translates into CASGTLNTEAFF.

The chain joins TRBV27 to TRBJ1-2; 7 bases match TRBD1. Trimming removed 5 bases from V and 6 bases from J; junction bases left unmatched: 9. This CDR3 contains 14 residues. Per the germline V gene, CDR1 is MNHEY and CDR2 is SMNVEV (reference sequence). The CDR3 here is CASSSWDSLNGYTF. CDR3 DNA sequence: TGTGCCAGCAGTAGTTGGGACAGTCTAAATGGCTACACCTTC.

This clone was observed once. V gene TRBV11-3 combines with J gene TRBJ2-5; TRBD1 agrees at 8 bases. V shed 5 bases and J 3 bases; nucleotides not matched to a gene: 8. There are 15 residues in the CDR3. The germline V gene has CDR1 SGHNT and CDR2 YENEEA. For the CDR3, the DNA is TGTGCCAGCAGCCCCTTCGACAGGGGAGAAGAGACCCAGTACTTC. Residues: CASSPFDRGEETQYF.

V and J are TRBV12-5 and TRBJ2-4; D not resolved. Per the germline V gene, CDR1 is LGHNT and CDR2 is FRNRAP. This CDR3 is built from 15 residues. The ends were cut back, 4 bases at V and 0 bases at J, with 10 bases in the middle. The CDR3, as DNA: TGTGCTAGTGGTTCTCCCCAGATAGCCAAAAACATTCAGTACTTC. This sequence encodes CASGSPQIAKNIQYF.

The chain recombines TRBV25-1 with TRBJ1-4; D is unclear. The V end lost 4 bases, the J end lost 0 bases, and 18 bases lay between the germline ends. The germline V gene has CDR1 MGHDK and CDR2 SYGVNS. This CDR3 is built from 18 residues. Written as DNA, the CDR3 is TGTGCCAGCAGTGGGCCGACGTGGGTGACTGCAACTAATGAAAAACTGTTTTTT. It translates to CASSGPTWVTATNEKLFF.